The T cell receptor beta chain under discussion was sequenced for a study of Graves' ophthalmopathy and Graves' hyperthyroidism. Study observations and caveats: Most clonotypes expanded in thyroid above 0.001 frequency were present in blood too.

About this clonotype itself: Its antigen remains unknown.

Per germline, CDR1 SEHNR and CDR2 FQNEAQ (reference sequence). Trimming removed 5 bases from V and 3 bases from J, with 11 bases in between. The CDR3 runs 14 residues. Amplification of TCR beta CDR3 regions used RNA transcripts. First-round RT-PCR with HTBI primers preceded a second-round multiplex PCR. In TCRdb, the multiplex PCR reads were re-called with MiXCR into one record per CDR3 protein. The table lists hundreds of thousands of distinct CDR3 sequences, roughly 21% of them singletons. This TCR was sampled from a woman under 30 with stable Graves' hyperthyroidism. Input material: peripheral blood. The chain couples TRBV7-9 to TRBJ1-5; D might be TRBD1 (5 bases). The chain's CDR3 is CASSLDSANQPQHF. The DNA of the CDR3 is TGTGCCAGCAGCCTAGACAGCGCCAATCAGCCCCAGCATTTT.